Listed below are T cell receptor beta chains from one sample, sequenced in a study of blood T cell repertoires in COVID-19. Sequencing used immunoSEQ multiplex PCR; TCRdb keeps in-frame clones, though not all of them. The table includes about 88,000 clones, about 88% detected once. The sample comprised peripheral blood. The origin of the receptors is a woman over 75 with active COVID-19. Both conserved end residues are part of each CDR3. The D gene is left open where the match is weak. For some rows the clone size is stated as once, few or many, or as a class when expanded; others skip it.

V	length	D	size	J	CDR3	DNA
TRBV4-2	12	NA	NA	TRBJ1-1	CASSQEATEAFF	TGTGCCAGCAGCCAAGAGGCCACTGAAGCTTTCTTT
TRBV6-5	14	TRBD1	few	TRBJ1-5	CASIEQGIYQPQHF	TGTGCCAGCATAGAACAGGGGATCTATCAGCCCCAGCATTTT
TRBV6-5	14	NA	NA	TRBJ2-5	CASEKWWQQETQYF	TGTGCCAGCGAAAAGTGGTGGCAACAAGAGACCCAGTACTTC
TRBV28	14	NA	NA	TRBJ2-7	CASRESRNMYEQYF	TGTGCCAGCAGGGAATCTAGAAATATGTACGAGCAGTACTTC
TRBV5-5	13	NA	NA	TRBJ2-3	CASRPSFTDTQYF	TGTGCCAGCAGGCCAAGCTTCACAGATACGCAGTATTTT
TRBV6-5	13	TRBD1	NA	TRBJ2-5	CASSLRGLETQYF	TGTGCCAGCAGTCTGAGGGGGCTAGAGACCCAGTACTTC
TRBV27	15	NA	NA	TRBJ2-5	CASSLSIRGSETQYF	TGTGCCAGCAGTTTATCGATACGGGGATCGGAGACCCAGTACTTC
TRBV11-1	16	NA	NA	TRBJ2-1	CASSTPRTKSYNEQFF	TGTGCCAGCAGTACGCCAAGGACTAAGTCCTACAATGAGCAGTTCTTC
TRBV11-2	19	TRBD2	once	TRBJ2-7	CASSLEYGLAGGPSYEQYF	TGTGCCAGCAGCTTAGAATACGGACTAGCGGGAGGGCCCTCCTACGAGCAGTACTTC
TRBV4-2	16	TRBD1	NA	TRBJ2-5	CASSQGTGNRQETQYF	TGTGCCAGCAGCCAAGGGACAGGGAATCGGCAAGAGACCCAGTACTTC
TRBV5-1	15	NA	NA	TRBJ2-3	CASQGGGVGTDTQYF	TGCGCCAGCCAGGGCGGCGGGGTCGGCACAGATACGCAGTATTTT
TRBV3-1/TRBV3-2	15	TRBD1	NA	TRBJ2-7	CASSLTPGQKYEQYF	TGTGCCAGCAGCCTAACGCCGGGACAGAAATACGAGCAGTACTTC
TRBV6-2/TRBV6-3	13	NA	once	TRBJ1-1	CASSYQMNTEAFF	TGTGCCAGCAGTTACCAGATGAACACTGAAGCTTTCTTT
TRBV7-3	16	TRBD2	NA	TRBJ2-3	CASSFGSGSSPDTQYF	TGTGCCAGCAGCTTTGGTAGCGGGAGCTCTCCAGATACGCAGTATTTT
TRBV11-2	12	NA	NA	TRBJ2-7	CASSPTTYEQYF	TGTGCCAGCAGCCCCACAACCTACGAGCAGTACTTC
TRBV6-2/TRBV6-3	16	TRBD2	NA	TRBJ2-1	CASSYSRASGIGEQFF	TGTGCCAGCAGTTACTCGAGGGCTAGCGGGATAGGGGAGCAGTTCTTC
TRBV7-9	17	TRBD1	NA	TRBJ1-5	CASSPLAGTGSNQPQHF	TGTGCCAGCAGCCCCCTTGCGGGGACAGGGAGCAATCAGCCCCAGCATTTT
TRBV27	13	NA	NA	TRBJ2-3	CASSSLGIDTQYF	TGTGCCAGCAGTTCACTAGGAATAGATACGCAGTATTTT
TRBV20-1	16	NA	NA	TRBJ2-3	CSASPSGTLLTDTQYF	TGCAGTGCTAGTCCTTCCGGGACTCTACTCACAGATACGCAGTATTTT
TRBV29-1	12	NA	NA	TRBJ1-2	CSVASGYYGYTF	TGCAGCGTTGCATCAGGGTACTATGGCTACACCTTC
TRBV6-4	14	TRBD1	NA	TRBJ1-1	CASSAGTGKTEAFF	TGTGCCAGCAGTGCCGGGACAGGGAAGACTGAAGCTTTCTTT
TRBV28	14	NA	NA	TRBJ1-1	CASTGPARGTEAFF	TGTGCCAGCACAGGCCCCGCCAGGGGCACTGAAGCTTTCTTT
TRBV21-1	20	NA	NA	TRBJ2-7	CASSILIAGRKGRDFYEQYF	TGTGCCAGCAGCATCTTGATCGCGGGCCGCAAGGGCCGGGACTTCTACGAGCAGTACTTC
TRBV7-2	14	NA	few	TRBJ2-7	CASSFSRAAYEQYF	TGTGCCAGCAGCTTTTCCAGGGCGGCCTACGAGCAGTACTTC
TRBV28	11	NA	NA	TRBJ1-5	CASSINQPQHF	TGTGCCAGCAGTATAAATCAGCCCCAGCATTTT
TRBV20-1	11	NA	once	TRBJ2-1	CSADSNNEQFF	TGCAGTGCTGACTCGAACAATGAGCAGTTCTTC
TRBV5-1	15	NA	NA	TRBJ2-5	CASSPLGALQETQYF	TGCGCCAGCAGCCCGTTGGGAGCGCTACAAGAGACCCAGTACTTC
TRBV4-3	14	NA	NA	TRBJ1-5	CASSQDRLNQPQHF	TGCGCCAGCAGCCAAGATCGACTCAATCAGCCCCAGCATTTT
TRBV19	15	TRBD1	once	TRBJ2-5	CASSPGGLGQETQYF	TGTGCCAGTAGCCCAGGGGGCTTAGGGCAAGAGACCCAGTACTTC
TRBV6-1	14	NA	few	TRBJ2-5	CASREAGPLETQYF	TGTGCCAGCAGGGAAGCGGGCCCATTGGAGACCCAGTACTTC
TRBV3-1/TRBV3-2	13	NA	NA	TRBJ1-2	CASSRGTGYGYTF	TGTGCCAGCAGCCGCGGGACCGGTTATGGCTACACCTTC
TRBV15	16	TRBD2	NA	TRBJ2-1	CATSRDDLAGDNEQFF	TGTGCCACCAGCAGAGATGACCTAGCGGGCGATAATGAGCAGTTCTTC
TRBV29-1	15	TRBD2	NA	TRBJ2-2	CSVEASGYGAGELFF	TGCAGCGTTGAGGCTAGCGGGTATGGGGCCGGGGAGCTGTTTTTT
TRBV14	14	NA	NA	TRBJ2-5	CASSPRQIQETQYF	TGTGCCAGCAGCCCCCGACAGATACAAGAGACCCAGTACTTC
TRBV27	12	NA	NA	TRBJ1-6	CASSSRNSPLHF	TGTGCCAGCAGTTCGCGGAATTCACCCCTCCACTTT
TRBV9	17	NA	NA	TRBJ2-3	CASSPQWAGQTLDTQYF	TGTGCCAGCAGCCCTCAGTGGGCCGGACAGACCTTAGATACGCAGTATTTT
TRBV3-1/TRBV3-2	14	NA	NA	TRBJ1-1	CASRHTEPEPEAFF	TGTGCCAGCAGGCATACAGAGCCCGAGCCTGAAGCTTTCTTT
TRBV19	15	TRBD1	NA	TRBJ2-5	CASSMDRGSQETQYF	TGTGCCAGTAGTATGGACAGGGGATCCCAAGAGACCCAGTACTTC
TRBV12-1	12	NA	NA	TRBJ2-3	CARPLGGDTQYF	TGTGCCAGACCCTTAGGGGGAGATACGCAGTATTTT
TRBV7-9	15	TRBD1	few	TRBJ2-7	CASSLGTGLIHEQYF	TGTGCCAGCAGCCTCGGGACAGGGCTAATCCACGAGCAGTACTTC
TRBV9	16	NA	NA	TRBJ2-6	CASSGGPFTGANVLTF	TGTGCCAGCAGCGGGGGGCCGTTTACTGGGGCCAACGTCCTGACTTTC
TRBV27	16	TRBD1	NA	TRBJ2-2	CASSAGTGGVGGELFF	TGTGCCAGCAGTGCTGGGACAGGGGGCGTAGGCGGGGAGCTGTTTTTT
TRBV29-1	14	TRBD2	NA	TRBJ2-7	CSVFLAGVSYEQYF	TGCAGCGTTTTCCTAGCGGGAGTATCCTACGAGCAGTACTTC
TRBV2	14	NA	NA	TRBJ1-3	CASSGTNSGNTIYF	TGTGCCAGCAGTGGGACAAACTCTGGAAACACCATATATTTT
TRBV28	20	TRBD2	NA	TRBJ2-7	CASSLWSRASGRSSSYEQYF	TGTGCCAGCAGTTTATGGTCCCGGGCTAGCGGGAGGTCTAGCTCCTACGAGCAGTACTTC
TRBV7-9	14	NA	NA	TRBJ2-7	CASSSDSFSYEQYF	TGTGCCAGCAGCTCGGACAGTTTCTCCTACGAGCAGTACTTC
TRBV3-1/TRBV3-2	15	TRBD1	NA	TRBJ1-1	CASSQGDRASTEAFF	TGTGCCAGCAGCCAAGGGGACAGGGCGAGCACTGAAGCTTTCTTT
TRBV6-6	14	TRBD1	NA	TRBJ2-1	CASSYAGGYNEQFF	TGTGCCAGCAGTTACGCAGGGGGATACAATGAGCAGTTCTTC
TRBV30	16	TRBD2	once	TRBJ2-1	CAWSLPGLAGVDEQFF	TGTGCCTGGAGCCTCCCGGGACTAGCGGGAGTCGATGAGCAGTTCTTC
TRBV6-5	16	TRBD1	NA	TRBJ2-5	CASSYLGQGILETQYF	TGTGCCAGCAGTTACCTGGGACAGGGAATTCTAGAGACCCAGTACTTC
TRBV6-5	14	TRBD2	NA	TRBJ2-2	CASSTGTRTGELFF	TGTGCCAGCAGTACCGGGACTAGGACCGGGGAGCTGTTTTTT
TRBV12-3/TRBV12-4	13	NA	NA	TRBJ1-2	CASSLDSYYGYTF	TGTGCCAGCAGCCTGGACAGTTACTATGGCTACACCTTC
TRBV6-1	19	TRBD2	NA	TRBJ2-1	CASSEVWLAGGGSYNEQFF	TGTGCCAGCAGTGAAGTATGGCTAGCGGGAGGGGGGTCCTACAATGAGCAGTTCTTC
TRBV7-3	13	TRBD1	NA	TRBJ2-5	CASSMGQEETQYF	TGTGCCAGCAGCATGGGACAGGAAGAGACCCAGTACTTC
TRBV3-1/TRBV3-2	16	NA	NA	TRBJ2-6	CASSPRVFSGANVLTF	TGTGCCAGCAGCCCTCGGGTCTTCTCGGGGGCCAACGTCCTGACTTTC
TRBV18	15	NA	NA	TRBJ2-6	CASSPQSRGANVLTF	TGTGCCAGCTCACCGCAGTCTCGTGGGGCCAACGTCCTGACTTTC
TRBV4-3	15	TRBD1	NA	TRBJ2-2	CASSQVGQGSGELFF	TGCGCCAGCAGCCAAGTGGGACAGGGGTCCGGGGAGCTGTTTTTT